These T cell receptor beta chains were read from a single sample in a study of shared clonotypes between healthy human individuals. Only in-frame clones appear in the TCRdb table, and some are missing; sequencing was by immunoSEQ multiplex PCR. The repertoire has approximately 2,200,000 clones, about 93% of them found once; the top ten carry 1.7%. The sequenced material came from naive CD8+ T cells from PBMCs. These receptors came from a man aged 18 to 29 in good health. Some clones in this sample may be carry-over from other donors' samples. Each CDR3 is given with its conserved first and last residue. A D gene is named only where the DNA matches it firmly. Rows may omit the clone size; those that give it use once, few, many or a size class.

J gene | V gene | D gene | clone size | CDR3 protein | CDR3 DNA
TRBJ2-1 | TRBV5-1 | TRBD2 | . | CASSSILAKAYNEQFF | TGCGCCAGCAGCTCGATACTAGCGAAGGCCTACAATGAGCAGTTCTTC
TRBJ2-2 | TRBV4-3 | TRBD2 | . | CASSQHRSGRANTGELFF | TGCGCCAGCAGCCAACACCGGAGCGGGAGGGCGAACACCGGGGAGCTGTTTTTT
TRBJ1-1 | TRBV29-1 | . | once | CSVEWAEGYTEAFF | TGCAGCGTTGAATGGGCCGAGGGGTACACTGAAGCTTTCTTT
TRBJ2-7 | TRBV5-5 | TRBD1 | . | CASSRGQREQYF | TGTGCCAGCAGCCGGGGACAGCGCGAGCAGTACTTC
TRBJ1-1 | TRBV9 | TRBD1 | . | CASSPRTGVAEAFF | TGTGCCAGCAGCCCAAGGACAGGGGTAGCTGAAGCTTTCTTT
TRBJ1-2 | TRBV11-2 | TRBD1 | . | CASSGPTGDYGYTF | TGTGCCAGCAGCGGGCCGACAGGGGACTATGGCTACACCTTC
TRBJ2-3 | TRBV6-5 | TRBD2 | . | CASSYSAGADTQYF | TGTGCCAGCAGTTACTCCGCGGGGGCAGATACGCAGTATTTT
TRBJ1-1 | TRBV7-9 | . | few | CASSLTRTEAFF | TGTGCCAGCAGCTTAACGAGGACTGAAGCTTTCTTT
TRBJ2-7 | TRBV11-2 | . | . | CASTWSSYEQYF | TGTGCCAGCACCTGGAGTTCCTACGAGCAGTACTTC
TRBJ1-5 | TRBV4-1 | . | . | CASSQDLGNQPQHF | TGCGCCAGCAGCCAAGATCTCGGCAATCAGCCCCAGCATTTT
TRBJ2-1 | TRBV27 | TRBD2 | . | CASNSGGPYNEQFF | TGTGCCAGTAATTCGGGAGGGCCCTACAATGAGCAGTTCTTC
TRBJ2-7 | TRBV27 | . | . | CASSLRVAGYEQYF | TGTGCCAGCAGTCTCAGGGTCGCGGGATACGAGCAGTACTTC
TRBJ1-1 | TRBV14 | . | . | CASSQVVRSEAFF | TGTGCCAGCAGCCAAGTTGTCCGGTCCGAAGCTTTCTTT
TRBJ1-1 | TRBV6-1 | . | . | CASWTRGNTEAFF | TGTGCCAGTTGGACACGAGGAAACACTGAAGCTTTCTTT
TRBJ2-5 | TRBV11-2 | TRBD2 | . | CASSPLRGLAVETQYF | TGTGCCAGCAGCCCCCTAAGGGGACTAGCAGTAGAGACCCAGTACTTC
TRBJ2-1 | TRBV5-5 | . | . | CASSGDSYNEQFF | TGTGCCAGCAGTGGGGATTCCTACAATGAGCAGTTCTTC
TRBJ1-1 | TRBV7-9 | . | . | CASSGARGAFF | TGTGCCAGTTCGGGGGCCCGGGGAGCTTTCTTT
TRBJ2-7 | TRBV9 | . | . | CASSPGDSSYEQYF | TGTGCCAGCAGCCCAGGAGATTCCTCCTACGAGCAGTACTTC
TRBJ1-1 | TRBV2 | TRBD1 | . | CASRAYRGGANTEAFF | TGTGCCAGCAGGGCTTACAGGGGAGGGGCGAACACTGAAGCTTTCTTT
TRBJ2-7 | TRBV28 | . | . | CASSLSRSLNLYEQYF | TGTGCCAGCAGTTTGAGTCGTAGCCTGAACCTTTACGAGCAGTACTTC
TRBJ2-7 | TRBV5-5 | . | . | CASTPRGSYEQYF | TGTGCCAGCACCCCCCGGGGCTCCTACGAGCAGTACTTC
TRBJ2-7 | TRBV28 | TRBD2 | . | CASKLNQDGLAGLRGSYEQYF | TGTGCCAGCAAACTTAACCAAGACGGACTAGCGGGATTAAGGGGCTCCTACGAGCAGTACTTC
TRBJ1-5 | TRBV4-1 | TRBD1 | . | CASSQVGTGYQPQHF | TGCGCCAGCAGCCAAGTTGGGACAGGTTATCAGCCCCAGCATTTT
TRBJ1-5 | TRBV13 | TRBD1 | . | CASSSGTGDHQPQHF | TGTGCCAGCAGCTCCGGGACAGGGGACCATCAGCCCCAGCATTTT
TRBJ1-1 | TRBV28 | TRBD1 | . | CASKNGGGGTEAFF | TGTGCCAGCAAAAACGGAGGGGGCGGAACTGAAGCTTTCTTT
TRBJ2-3 | TRBV7-8 | TRBD2 | . | CASSRKEVGLAGGIDTQYF | TGTGCCAGCAGCCGAAAGGAGGTTGGACTAGCGGGAGGGATAGATACGCAGTATTTT
TRBJ2-7 | TRBV30 | TRBD2 | . | CAWDGLARSYEQYF | TGTGCCTGGGACGGACTAGCGCGCTCCTACGAGCAGTACTTC
TRBJ2-5 | TRBV9 | . | . | CASSVEGGIQETQYF | TGTGCCAGCAGCGTAGAGGGGGGAATCCAAGAGACCCAGTACTTC
TRBJ1-5 | TRBV5-8 | . | . | CASSLDNQPQHF | TGTGCCAGCAGCTTGGACAATCAGCCCCAGCATTTT
TRBJ1-2 | TRBV7-9 | TRBD1 | . | CASSLQGAPHYGYTF | TGTGCCAGCAGCTTACAGGGGGCGCCCCACTATGGCTACACCTTC
TRBJ1-4 | TRBV28 | . | . | CATRTQSNEKLFF | TGTGCCACCCGGACCCAATCTAATGAAAAACTGTTTTTT
TRBJ2-3 | TRBV5-1 | . | . | CASSLAGGGSTDTQYF | TGCGCCAGCAGCTTGGCAGGCGGCGGGAGCACAGATACGCAGTATTTT
TRBJ2-1 | TRBV7-9 | . | few | CASSLEDYNEQFF | TGTGCCAGCAGCTTAGAGGACTACAATGAGCAGTTCTTC
TRBJ1-2 | TRBV7-9 | . | once | CASSKRDRNYGYTF | TGTGCCAGCAGCAAGCGGGACCGAAACTATGGCTACACCTTC
TRBJ2-1 | TRBV7-6 | . | . | CASSQVARMDNEQFF | TGTGCCAGCAGTCAGGTGGCTAGAATGGACAATGAGCAGTTCTTC
TRBJ2-1 | TRBV19 | TRBD2 | . | CASTRTSGRTGVYNEQFF | TGTGCCAGTACCCGGACTAGCGGGAGGACCGGAGTATACAATGAGCAGTTCTTC
TRBJ2-1 | TRBV13 | . | . | CASSLGRVNNEQFF | TGTGCCAGCAGCTTGGGCAGGGTAAACAATGAGCAGTTCTTC
TRBJ1-1 | TRBV19 | TRBD1 | . | CASSNPGQGKTEAFF | TGTGCCAGTAGTAATCCAGGACAGGGAAAGACTGAAGCTTTCTTT
TRBJ2-5 | TRBV7-3 | TRBD2 | . | CASSLTSRLAGGRETQYF | TGTGCCAGCAGCTTAACGTCGCGGCTAGCGGGAGGGCGGGAGACCCAGTACTTC
TRBJ2-3 | TRBV6-5 | TRBD1 | . | CASSTGGAITDTQYF | TGTGCCAGCAGTACAGGGGGCGCGATAACAGATACGCAGTATTTT
TRBJ2-5 | TRBV11-1 | . | once | CASSLGGGGYQETQYF | TGTGCCAGCAGCTTAGGCGGTGGCGGGTACCAAGAGACCCAGTACTTC
TRBJ2-7 | TRBV10-3 | . | . | CAISRTVIGTQNYEQYF | TGTGCCATCAGCCGGACAGTTATCGGGACTCAAAACTACGAGCAGTACTTC
TRBJ2-1 | TRBV2 | . | once | CASSRRREDSSYNEQFF | TGTGCCAGTAGCAGACGACGCGAGGACAGTTCCTACAATGAGCAGTTCTTC
TRBJ1-5 | TRBV15 | . | . | CATSSRGGSTQHF | TGTGCCACCAGCAGTCGGGGAGGGAGTACCCAGCATTTT
TRBJ2-7 | TRBV6-5 | TRBD2 | . | CASSYGSSGSYEQYF | TGTGCCAGCAGTTACGGTTCTAGCGGGAGCTACGAGCAGTACTTC
TRBJ2-7 | TRBV2 | . | . | CASKAPGHSYEQYF | TGTGCCAGCAAGGCTCCGGGACACTCCTACGAGCAGTACTTC
TRBJ2-2 | TRBV13 | TRBD2 | . | CASSSGGRTGELFF | TGTGCCAGCAGCTCGGGGGGGCGCACCGGGGAGCTGTTTTTT
TRBJ2-1 | TRBV27 | TRBD2 | . | CASSFFREGYNEQFF | TGTGCCAGCAGTTTTTTCCGGGAGGGCTACAATGAGCAGTTCTTC
TRBJ2-3 | TRBV9 | . | . | CASSVGGSGAAGDTQYF | TGTGCCAGCAGCGTCGGGGGTTCTGGGGCCGCGGGAGATACGCAGTATTTT
TRBJ2-1 | TRBV6-6 | . | once | CASSYVDNEQFF | TGTGCCAGCAGTTACGTGGACAATGAGCAGTTCTTC
TRBJ2-3 | TRBV11-2 | TRBD2 | . | CASSLVRLAASGDTQYF | TGTGCCAGCAGCTTAGTTCGACTAGCGGCGAGCGGGGATACGCAGTATTTT